The 15 T cell receptor beta chains presented below share a single source sample, sequenced in a study of cytomegalovirus exposure and HLA in healthy donors. Vbeta (60) and Jbeta (13) primers were used in the PCR. Measured with immunoSEQ multiplex PCR; TCRdb has only the in-frame clones, and not every one. The table lists some 120,000 clones, approximately 74% of them singletons. Sample: PBMCs. The source is a man between 35 and 55 years old in good health and CMV-seropositive.

V is TRBV19 and J is TRBJ1-2, with TRBD1 matching 10 bases. CDR1 and CDR2 (germline): LNHDA, SQIVND (reference sequence). With V trimmed by 7 bases and J by 8 bases, 16 bases remained unmatched. The CDR3 spans 16 residues. The CDR3 DNA reads as TGTGCCAGTACCTCGAAGTTAGGGACAGGGGAGATGGGCTACACCTTC. Translation: CASTSKLGTGEMGYTF. Supplemented by reference TRBV19 and TRBJ1-2, the full variable domain reads DGGITQSPKYLFRKEGQNVTLSCEQNLNHDAMYWYRQDPGQGLRLIYYSQIVNDFQKGDIAEGYSVSREKKESFPLTVTSAQKNPTAFYLCASTSKLGTGEMGYTFGSGTRLTVV.

This clone was seen only a few times. This chain connects TRBV5-1 to TRBJ2-7; a possible D gene is TRBD2 (5 bases). Germline CDR1 SGHRS, CDR2 YFSETQ. CDR3 length: 15 amino acids. V was shortened by 0 bases and J by 0 bases, with 10 bases between the two germline ends. The CDR3 here is CASSLGTQSSYEQYF. CDR3 coding DNA: TGCGCCAGCAGCTTGGGGACTCAGAGCTCCTACGAGCAGTACTTC.

The CDR3 loop is CASGLVRRDQETQYF. The CDR3 region has the DNA TGTGCTAGTGGTTTGGTACGGAGGGACCAAGAGACCCAGTACTTC. V is TRBV12-5 and J is TRBJ2-5, with D perhaps TRBD2 (6 bases). Trimming pared 0 bases from V and 0 bases from J, leaving 8 bases between. CDR3 length: 15 amino acids. Germline loops: CDR1 LGHNT, CDR2 FRNRAP. The variable domain in full, completed from reference TRBV12-5 and TRBJ2-5, reads DARVTQTPRHKVTEMGQEVTMRCQPILGHNTVFWYRQTMMQGLELLAYFRNRAPLDDSGMPKDRFSAEMPDATLATLKIQPSEPRDSAVYFCASGLVRRDQETQYFGPGTRLLVL.

This chain connects TRBV29-1 to TRBJ1-6; no clear D. CDR3 size: 14 residues. The V gene's germline CDR1 is SQVTM and CDR2 ANQGSEA. V lost 6 bases and J lost 7, with 16 bases in between. CDR3 nucleotides: TGCAGCGTAGGTGACGGACGGGGAAATTCACCCCTCCACTTT. It yields the protein CSVGDGRGNSPLHF.

Only a few counts were recorded for this clone. J is TRBJ2-5 and V is TRBV5-1, with D possibly being TRBD1 (7 bases). Germline CDR1 is SGHRS and CDR2 is YFSETQ. The V end lost 4 bases, the J end lost 4 bases, and 17 bases lay between the germline ends. The CDR3 is 15 amino acids. CDR3 DNA: TGCGCCAGCAGCAGCCGAGGAGGGGGCTTAGAGACCCAGTACTTC. Translated, it gives CASSSRGGGLETQYF.

This clone was counted once. The chain is built from TRBV6-1 and TRBJ1-3; D is ambiguous. Germline-derived CDR1 and CDR2 are MNHNS and SASEGT. The CDR3 has 13 residues. Trimming removed 5 bases at V and 0 bases at J, with 5 bases between. CDR3 nucleotide sequence: TGTGCCAGCAGTCCGAGCTCTGGAAACACCATATATTTT. It specifies CASSPSSGNTIYF.

The chain links TRBV27 to TRBJ1-3; unclear D gene. This CDR3 comprises 15 residues. Looked up from germline, CDR1 is MNHEY and CDR2 is SMNVEV (reference sequence). With 0 bases removed from V and 0 bases from J, the gap between germline ends came to 6 bases. This CDR3 reads CASSLSSLSGNTIYF. In DNA, the CDR3 is TGTGCCAGCAGTTTATCGTCCCTCTCTGGAAACACCATATATTTT.

The chain uses TRBV15 and TRBJ1-4; tentatively, D is TRBD1 (5 bases). This CDR3 is built from 15 residues. Trimming took 0 bases from V and 3 from J, leaving 8 bases between them. Per germline, CDR1 LNHNV and CDR2 YYDKDF (reference sequence). The CDR3 region is CATSRDGAANEKLFF. Here the CDR3 DNA reads TGTGCCACCAGCAGAGATGGGGCTGCTAATGAAAAACTGTTTTTT.

This sequence joins TRBV7-6 and TRBJ2-2; the D gene is possibly TRBD1 (6 bases). V was pared by 2 bases and J by 5 bases, with 15 bases between. The CDR3 loop spans 16 amino acids. CDR1 and CDR2 from the germline V gene are SGHVS and FNYEAQ. CDR3 loop: CASSLMQGMDTGELFF. The CDR3 region has the DNA TGTGCCAGCAGCTTAATGCAGGGGATGGATACCGGGGAGCTGTTTTTT.

The gene calls are TRBV7-3 and TRBJ2-2; the match to TRBD2 covers 13 bases. The CDR3 has 17 amino acids. Germline trimming cut 5 bases from V and 0 bases from J; bases unmatched to any gene: 3. Germline loops: CDR1 SGHTA, CDR2 FQGTGA. CDR3 nucleotides: TGTGCCAGCAGCCAGGGACTAGCGGGGCCGAACACCGGGGAGCTGTTTTTT. It codes for CASSQGLAGPNTGELFF.

The chain joins TRBV11-2 to TRBJ2-7; 9 bases align to TRBD2. Germline V CDR1 and CDR2: SGHAT, FQNNGV. The CDR3 covers 17 residues. The junction had 13 bases not matched to a gene; V was cut back by 5 bases and J by 2 bases. CDR3: CASSARWGAGGTYEQYF. The DNA of the CDR3 is TGTGCCAGCAGCGCCCGATGGGGAGCGGGGGGCACCTACGAGCAGTACTTC.

This chain links TRBV19 with TRBJ1-4, with 7 bases matching TRBD1. Trimming took 5 bases from V and 8 from J; bases not matched to a gene: 8. Germline V gene sequence: CDR1 LNHDA, CDR2 SQIVND (reference sequence). This CDR3 is built from 14 residues. The CDR3 loop reads CASSLTGVREKLFF. The CDR3 DNA follows: TGTGCCAGTAGTTTAACAGGGGTCCGGGAAAAACTGTTTTTT. Complete variable domain (other parts from reference TRBV19 and TRBJ1-4): DGGITQSPKYLFRKEGQNVTLSCEQNLNHDAMYWYRQDPGQGLRLIYYSQIVNDFQKGDIAEGYSVSREKKESFPLTVTSAQKNPTAFYLCASSLTGVREKLFFGSGTQLSVL.

The V and J genes are TRBV30 and TRBJ2-1; 9 positions match TRBD1. V was pared by 0 bases and J by 3 bases, with 3 bases of the junction left unmatched. This CDR3 is 15 amino acids long. Germline CDR1 and CDR2: GTSNPN and SVGIG (reference sequence). The DNA for the CDR3 is TGTGCCTGGAGTGTACCGGGACAGGGCTACAATGAGCAGTTCTTC. It yields the protein CAWSVPGQGYNEQFF.

This chain connects TRBV6-7 to TRBJ2-2; 11 bases line up with TRBD1. TRBV6-7 is assigned to the ORF class and has an uncertain function. The ends lost 3 bases at V and 1 base at J; junction bases unmatched: 4. The CDR3 is made up of 17 amino acids. The CDR3: CASSYRTGGRNTGELFF. As DNA, the CDR3 is TGTGCCAGCAGTTATCGGACAGGGGGCCGGAACACCGGGGAGCTGTTTTTT.

The chain combines TRBV5-1 with TRBJ1-6; 10 bases are shared with TRBD1. The V gene end was trimmed by 6 bases and the J gene end by 7 bases; junction bases not matched to a gene: 7. Looked up from germline, CDR1 is SGHRS and CDR2 is YFSETQ. This CDR3 spans 15 amino acids. The CDR3 DNA sequence: TGCGCCAGCAAACCCGACAGGGGGCAAAATTCACCCCTCCACTTT. It yields the protein CASKPDRGQNSPLHF.